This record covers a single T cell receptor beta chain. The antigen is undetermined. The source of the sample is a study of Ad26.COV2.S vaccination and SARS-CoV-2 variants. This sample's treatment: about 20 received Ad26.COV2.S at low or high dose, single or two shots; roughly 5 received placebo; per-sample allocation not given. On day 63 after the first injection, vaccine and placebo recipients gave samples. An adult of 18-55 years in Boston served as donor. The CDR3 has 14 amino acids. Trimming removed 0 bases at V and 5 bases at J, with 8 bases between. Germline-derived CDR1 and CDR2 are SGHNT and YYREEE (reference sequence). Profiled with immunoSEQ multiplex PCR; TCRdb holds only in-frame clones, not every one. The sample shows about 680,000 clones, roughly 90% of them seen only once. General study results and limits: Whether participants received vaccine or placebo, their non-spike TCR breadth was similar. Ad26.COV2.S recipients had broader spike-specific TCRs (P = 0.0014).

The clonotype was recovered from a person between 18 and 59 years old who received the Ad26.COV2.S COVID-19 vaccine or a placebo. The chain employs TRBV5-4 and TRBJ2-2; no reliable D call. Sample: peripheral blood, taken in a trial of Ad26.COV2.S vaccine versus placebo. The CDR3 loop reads CASSLDAFTGELFF. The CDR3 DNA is TGTGCCAGCAGCTTGGATGCATTTACCGGGGAGCTGTTTTTT.